The present TCR beta chain was sequenced within a study of blood T cell repertoires in COVID-19. TCRdb's table, derived via immunoSEQ multiplex PCR, lists solely in-frame clones and lacks some. The data hold tens of thousands of clones, with roughly 88% observed a single time. CDR1 and CDR2 (germline): LGHNA, YNFKEQ. CDR3 length: 14 amino acids. The V end lost 4 bases, the J end lost 0 bases, and 8 bases lay between the germline ends. The clonotype originates from a human donor in a cohort sampled during active COVID-19. The specimen was peripheral blood. The chain employs TRBV4-2 and TRBJ2-3; unclear D gene. This CDR3 is CASSLPTSTDTQYF. Written as DNA, the CDR3 is TGTGCCAGCAGCCTCCCGACTAGCACAGATACGCAGTATTTT.